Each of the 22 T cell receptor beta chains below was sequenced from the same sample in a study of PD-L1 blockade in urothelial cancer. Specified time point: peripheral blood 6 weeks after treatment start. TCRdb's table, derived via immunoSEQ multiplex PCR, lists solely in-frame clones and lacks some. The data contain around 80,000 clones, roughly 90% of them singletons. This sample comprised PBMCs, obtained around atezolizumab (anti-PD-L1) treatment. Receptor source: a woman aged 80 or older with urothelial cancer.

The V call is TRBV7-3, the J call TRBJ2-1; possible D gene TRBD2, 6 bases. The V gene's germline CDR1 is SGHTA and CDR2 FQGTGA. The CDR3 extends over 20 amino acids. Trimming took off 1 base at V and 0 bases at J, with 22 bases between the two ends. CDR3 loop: CASSLNPPLPNSGSYNEQFF. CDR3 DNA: TGTGCCAGCAGCTTAAACCCCCCCCTCCCCAATAGCGGCTCCTACAATGAGCAGTTCTTC.

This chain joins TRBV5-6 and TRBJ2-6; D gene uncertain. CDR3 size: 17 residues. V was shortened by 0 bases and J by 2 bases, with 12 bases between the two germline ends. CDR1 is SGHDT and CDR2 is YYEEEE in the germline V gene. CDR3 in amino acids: CASSLEESITGANVLTF. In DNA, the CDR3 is TGTGCCAGCAGCTTGGAGGAGTCGATAACTGGGGCCAACGTCCTGACTTTC.

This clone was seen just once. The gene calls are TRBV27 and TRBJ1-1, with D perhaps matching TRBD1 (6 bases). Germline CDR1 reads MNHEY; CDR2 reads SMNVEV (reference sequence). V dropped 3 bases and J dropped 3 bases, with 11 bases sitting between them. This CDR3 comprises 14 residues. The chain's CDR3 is CASSFGRGYTEAFF. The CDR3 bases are TGTGCCAGCAGTTTTGGCAGGGGATACACTGAAGCTTTCTTT.

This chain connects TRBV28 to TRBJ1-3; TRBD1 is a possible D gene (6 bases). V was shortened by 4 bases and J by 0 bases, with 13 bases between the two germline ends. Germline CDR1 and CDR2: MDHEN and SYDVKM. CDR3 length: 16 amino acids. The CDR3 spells CASSSGGASSGNTIYF. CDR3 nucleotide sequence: TGTGCCAGCAGTTCCGGGGGGGCCAGCTCTGGAAACACCATATATTTT.

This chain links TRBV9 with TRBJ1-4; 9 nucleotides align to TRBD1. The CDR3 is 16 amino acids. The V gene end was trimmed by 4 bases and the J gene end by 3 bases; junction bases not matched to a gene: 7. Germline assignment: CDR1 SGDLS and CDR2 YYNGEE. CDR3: CASSPWDRVPNEKLFF. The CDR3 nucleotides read TGTGCCAGCAGCCCATGGGACAGGGTCCCTAATGAAAAACTGTTTTTT. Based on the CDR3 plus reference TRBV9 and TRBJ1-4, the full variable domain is DSGVTQTPKHLITATGQRVTLRCSPRSGDLSVYWYQQSLDQGLQFLIQYYNGEERAKGNILERFSAQQFPDLHSELNLSSLELGDSALYFCASSPWDRVPNEKLFFGSGTQLSVL.

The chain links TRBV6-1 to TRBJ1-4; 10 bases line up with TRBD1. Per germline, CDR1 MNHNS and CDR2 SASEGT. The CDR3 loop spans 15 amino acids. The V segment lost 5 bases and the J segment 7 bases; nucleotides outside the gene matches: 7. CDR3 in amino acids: CASSPDRGRGEKLFF. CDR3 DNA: TGTGCCAGCAGTCCTGACAGGGGGCGCGGTGAAAAACTGTTTTTT.

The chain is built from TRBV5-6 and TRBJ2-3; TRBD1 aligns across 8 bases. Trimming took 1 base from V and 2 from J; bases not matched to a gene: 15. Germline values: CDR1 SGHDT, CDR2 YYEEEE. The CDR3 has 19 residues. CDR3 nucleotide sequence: TGTGCCAGCAGCTTGTTATTGGGAACAGGGGGAGCGTCCACAGATACGCAGTATTTT. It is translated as CASSLLLGTGGASTDTQYF.

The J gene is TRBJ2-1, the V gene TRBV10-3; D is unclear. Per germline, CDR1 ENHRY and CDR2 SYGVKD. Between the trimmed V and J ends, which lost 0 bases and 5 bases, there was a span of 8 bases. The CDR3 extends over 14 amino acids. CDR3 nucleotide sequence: TGTGCCATCAGTGAGTCTTTAGCTAACAATGAGCAGTTCTTC. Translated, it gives CAISESLANNEQFF.

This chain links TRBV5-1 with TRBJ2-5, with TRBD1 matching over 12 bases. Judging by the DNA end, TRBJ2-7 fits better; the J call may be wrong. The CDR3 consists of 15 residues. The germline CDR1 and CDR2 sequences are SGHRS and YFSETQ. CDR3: CASSSGGQGASEQYF. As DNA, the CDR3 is TGCGCCAGCAGCTCCGGGGGACAGGGGGCGTCCGAGCAGTACTTC.

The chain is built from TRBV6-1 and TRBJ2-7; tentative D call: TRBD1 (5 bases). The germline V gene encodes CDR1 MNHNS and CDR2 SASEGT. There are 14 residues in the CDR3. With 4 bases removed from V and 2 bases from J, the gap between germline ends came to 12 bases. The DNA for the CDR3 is TGTGCCAGCAGTGGGAGCAGGGCCCCCTACGAGCAGTACTTC. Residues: CASSGSRAPYEQYF.

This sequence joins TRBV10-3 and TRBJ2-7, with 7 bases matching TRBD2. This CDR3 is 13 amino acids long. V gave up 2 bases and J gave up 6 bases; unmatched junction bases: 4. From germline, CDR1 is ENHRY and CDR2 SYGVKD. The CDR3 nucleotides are TGTGCCATCAGTGAGATGGCGGGAGCCGAGCAGTACTTC. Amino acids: CAISEMAGAEQYF.

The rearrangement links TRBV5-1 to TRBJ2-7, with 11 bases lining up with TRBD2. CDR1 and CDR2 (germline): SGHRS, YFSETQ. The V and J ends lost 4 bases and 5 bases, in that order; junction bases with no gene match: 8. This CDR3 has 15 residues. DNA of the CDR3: TGCGCCAGCAGCCTCGGGACTAGCGGTTCCCACGAGCAGTACTTC. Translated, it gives CASSLGTSGSHEQYF. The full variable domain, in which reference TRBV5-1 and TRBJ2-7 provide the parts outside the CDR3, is KAGVTQTPRYLIKTRGQQVTLSCSPISGHRSVSWYQQTPGQGLQFLFEYFSETQRNKGNFPGRFSGRQFSNSRSEMNVSTLELGDSALYLCASSLGTSGSHEQYFGPGTRLTVT.

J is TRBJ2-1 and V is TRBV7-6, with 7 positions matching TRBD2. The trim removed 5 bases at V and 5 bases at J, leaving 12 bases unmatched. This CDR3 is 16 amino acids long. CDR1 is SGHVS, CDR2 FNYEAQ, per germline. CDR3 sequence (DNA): TGTGCCAGCAGCGGGGGGGGAGGACTACCTAACAATGAGCAGTTCTTC. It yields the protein CASSGGGGLPNNEQFF.

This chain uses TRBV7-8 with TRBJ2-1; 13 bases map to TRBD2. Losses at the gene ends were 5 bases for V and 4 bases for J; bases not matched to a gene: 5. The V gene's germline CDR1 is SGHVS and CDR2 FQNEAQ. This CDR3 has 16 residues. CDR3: CASSGRTSGSYNEQFF. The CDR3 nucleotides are TGTGCCAGCAGCGGGAGGACTAGCGGGAGTTACAATGAGCAGTTCTTC.

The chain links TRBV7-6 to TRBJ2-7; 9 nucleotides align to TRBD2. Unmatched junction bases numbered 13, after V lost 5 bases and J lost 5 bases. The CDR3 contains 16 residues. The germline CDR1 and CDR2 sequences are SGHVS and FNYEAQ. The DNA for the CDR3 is TGTGCCAGCAGCGGACAAAGAACTAGCGGGTTAGACGAGCAGTACTTC. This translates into CASSGQRTSGLDEQYF.

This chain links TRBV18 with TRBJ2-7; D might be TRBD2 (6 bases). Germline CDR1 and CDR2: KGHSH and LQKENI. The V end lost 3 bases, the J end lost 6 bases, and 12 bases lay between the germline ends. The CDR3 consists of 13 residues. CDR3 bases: TGTGCCAGCTCACCGGGCGGGGCCGGCGAGCAGTACTTC. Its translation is CASSPGGAGEQYF. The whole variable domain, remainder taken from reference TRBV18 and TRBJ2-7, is NAGVMQNPRHLVRRRGQEARLRCSPMKGHSHVYWYRQLPEEGLKFMVYLQKENIIDESGMPKERFSAEFPKEGPSILRIQQVVRGDSAAYFCASSPGGAGEQYFGPGTRLTVT.

CDR3 nucleotides: TGCGCCAGCAGCTTTGGGGGGTTTGGACTAGCGGGAGTCTCACTAGAGACCCAGTACTTC. Protein: CASSFGGFGLAGVSLETQYF. The gene calls are TRBV5-1 and TRBJ2-5, with 13 bases lining up with TRBD2. This CDR3 contains 20 residues. After removal of 2 bases from V and 4 bases from J, the junction contained 17 bases not matched to a gene. CDR1 SGHRS and CDR2 YFSETQ come from the germline V gene. Combining the CDR3 with reference TRBV5-1 and TRBJ2-5 gives the whole variable domain KAGVTQTPRYLIKTRGQQVTLSCSPISGHRSVSWYQQTPGQGLQFLFEYFSETQRNKGNFPGRFSGRQFSNSRSEMNVSTLELGDSALYLCASSFGGFGLAGVSLETQYFGPGTRLLVL.

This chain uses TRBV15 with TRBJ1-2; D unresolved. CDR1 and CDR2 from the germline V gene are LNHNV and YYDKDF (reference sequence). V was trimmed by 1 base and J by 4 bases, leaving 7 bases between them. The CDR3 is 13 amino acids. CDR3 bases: TGTGCCACCAGCAGAGGAGGTACCTATGGCTACACCTTC. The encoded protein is CATSRGGTYGYTF.

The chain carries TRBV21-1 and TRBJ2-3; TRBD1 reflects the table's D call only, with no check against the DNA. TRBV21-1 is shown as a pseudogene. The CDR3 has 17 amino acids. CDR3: CASSKEDRDEGADTQYF. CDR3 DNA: TGTGCCAGCAGCAAAGAAGACAGGGATGAAGGCGCAGATACGCAGTATTTT.

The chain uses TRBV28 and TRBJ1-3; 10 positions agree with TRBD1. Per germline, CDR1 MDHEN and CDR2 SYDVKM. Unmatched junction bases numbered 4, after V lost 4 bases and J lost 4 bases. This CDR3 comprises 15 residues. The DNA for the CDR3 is TGTGCCAGCAGTTCGACAGGGGGCTACGGAAACACCATATATTTT. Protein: CASSSTGGYGNTIYF.

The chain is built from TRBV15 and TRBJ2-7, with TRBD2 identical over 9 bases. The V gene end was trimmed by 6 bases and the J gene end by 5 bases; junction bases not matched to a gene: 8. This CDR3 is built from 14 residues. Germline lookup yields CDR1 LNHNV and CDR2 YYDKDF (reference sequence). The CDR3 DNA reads TGTGCCACCAGAGACGCGGGAGGGAAAGACGAGCAGTACTTC. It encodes CATRDAGGKDEQYF.

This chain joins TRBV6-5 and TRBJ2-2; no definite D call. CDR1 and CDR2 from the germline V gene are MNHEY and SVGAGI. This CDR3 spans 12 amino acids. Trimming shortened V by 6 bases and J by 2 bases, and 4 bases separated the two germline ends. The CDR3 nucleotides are TGTGCCAGCAGACAAAACACCGGGGAGCTGTTTTTT. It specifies CASRQNTGELFF.